The rows below give T cell receptor beta chains drawn from one sample of a study of blood T cell repertoires in COVID-19. Sequencing was performed with immunoSEQ multiplex PCR; in TCRdb, only in-frame clones are kept and a portion is missing. The sample lists approximately 53,000 clones; about four fifths were seen once. The sequencing input was peripheral blood. These receptors all come from a woman aged 55-69 years with acute or convalescent COVID-19. CDR3s include the opening cysteine and the closing phenylalanine or tryptophan. D genes are given only for firm matches. The size field is filled for only some rows; it gives once, few, many or a size class.

>TRBV7-8|TRBD1|-|TRBJ1-6
CASSLFPWDRVKNSPLHF
TGTGCCAGCAGCTTATTCCCCTGGGACAGAGTAAAGAATTCACCCCTCCACTTT
>TRBV14|-|-|TRBJ1-1
CASSHGPGHPNTEAFF
TGTGCCAGCAGCCATGGACCTGGACATCCGAACACTGAAGCTTTCTTT
>TRBV11-2|TRBD1|-|TRBJ1-4
CASSLRTGGGEKLFF
TGTGCCAGCAGTTTGAGGACAGGGGGGGGAGAAAAACTGTTTTTT
>TRBV19|TRBD1|-|TRBJ1-2
CASSNGDRGPLPNYGYTF
TGTGCCAGTAGTAACGGGGACAGGGGGCCCCTGCCTAACTATGGCTACACCTTC
>TRBV9|TRBD2|-|TRBJ2-5
CASSVASGASETQYF
TGTGCCAGCAGCGTTGCTAGCGGGGCGTCGGAGACCCAGTACTTC
>TRBV19|TRBD1|-|TRBJ1-5
CASSTIGGTGRHQPQHF
TGTGCCAGTAGTACCATCGGTGGGACAGGCCGTCATCAGCCCCAGCATTTT
>TRBV5-6|TRBD1|-|TRBJ2-7
CASSRAGTAPYEQYF
TGTGCCAGCAGCAGAGCCGGGACAGCACCCTACGAGCAGTACTTC
>TRBV2|TRBD2|-|TRBJ2-3
CASSEGTSGIWDTQYF
TGTGCCAGCAGTGAAGGGACTAGCGGGATCTGGGATACGCAGTATTTT
>TRBV7-8|TRBD1|-|TRBJ1-3
CASSHSTGSSGNTIYF
TGTGCCAGCAGCCATTCGACAGGGAGCTCTGGAAACACCATATATTTT
>TRBV7-9|TRBD2|-|TRBJ2-5
CASSRTRFVETQYF
TGTGCCAGCAGCCGGACTAGGTTCGTCGAGACCCAGTACTTC
>TRBV12-5|TRBD2|-|TRBJ2-2
CASGLGRELHTGELFF
TGTGCTAGTGGTTTGGGGCGGGAGCTACACACCGGGGAGCTGTTTTTT
>TRBV6-5|-|-|TRBJ1-2
CASPYRAYGYTF
TGTGCCAGCCCGTACAGGGCCTATGGCTACACCTTC
>TRBV13|TRBD2|-|TRBJ2-2
CASRPTFLAGTSNTGELFF
TGTGCCAGCAGGCCCACCTTTCTAGCGGGGACCTCGAACACCGGGGAGCTGTTTTTT
>TRBV6-5|TRBD1|-|TRBJ1-1
CASSEKMDREAFF
TGTGCCAGCAGCGAGAAGATGGACAGGGAAGCTTTCTTT
>TRBV5-1|TRBD1|-|TRBJ1-1
CASSLGQGVAEAFF
TGCGCCAGCAGCTTGGGGCAGGGGGTTGCTGAAGCTTTCTTT
>TRBV28|-|-|TRBJ2-4
CASSLSTRANRKNIQYF
TGTGCCAGCAGTTTGAGCACCCGCGCGAACAGGAAAAACATTCAGTACTTC
>TRBV5-1|TRBD1|-|TRBJ2-2
CASSFGGQGATGELFF
TGCGCCAGCAGCTTCGGGGGACAGGGGGCGACCGGGGAGCTGTTTTTT
>TRBV6-2/TRBV6-3|TRBD2|-|TRBJ2-5
CASSAGGPRETQYF
TGTGCCAGCAGTGCGGGGGGCCCCCGGGAGACCCAGTACTTC
>TRBV6-1|TRBD1|-|TRBJ1-5
CASSEAGGSNQPQHF
TGTGCCAGCAGTGAGGCAGGGGGCTCCAATCAGCCCCAGCATTTT
>TRBV28|TRBD1|-|TRBJ2-7
CASNPGQTYEQYF
TGTGCCAGCAACCCGGGACAGACCTACGAGCAGTACTTC
>TRBV18|-|few|TRBJ1-2
CASSPPNTGNYGYTF
TGTGCCAGCTCACCCCCGAATACAGGGAACTATGGCTACACCTTC
>TRBV1|-|-|TRBJ2-3
CTSRNGTSGTDTQYF
TGCACCAGCAGAAACGGGACTAGCGGCACAGATACGCAGTATTTT
>TRBV4-2|TRBD1|-|TRBJ1-5
CASSQFQTGDQPQHF
TGTGCCAGCAGCCAATTCCAGACAGGGGATCAGCCCCAGCATTTT
>TRBV5-1|-|once|TRBJ2-1
CASSFGSPTSYNEQFF
TGCGCCAGCAGCTTTGGTAGCCCTACCTCCTACAATGAGCAGTTCTTC
>TRBV2|TRBD1|-|TRBJ1-5
CASRPRTGGVRQPQHF
TGTGCCAGCAGGCCAAGGACAGGGGGAGTTAGACAGCCCCAGCATTTT
>TRBV18|-|-|TRBJ1-1
CASSPINGNTEAFF
TGTGCCAGCTCACCGATAAACGGGAACACTGAAGCTTTCTTT
>TRBV5-4|-|-|TRBJ1-6
CASSLQTENSPLHF
TGTGCCAGCAGCTTGCAAACAGAGAATTCACCCCTCCACTTT